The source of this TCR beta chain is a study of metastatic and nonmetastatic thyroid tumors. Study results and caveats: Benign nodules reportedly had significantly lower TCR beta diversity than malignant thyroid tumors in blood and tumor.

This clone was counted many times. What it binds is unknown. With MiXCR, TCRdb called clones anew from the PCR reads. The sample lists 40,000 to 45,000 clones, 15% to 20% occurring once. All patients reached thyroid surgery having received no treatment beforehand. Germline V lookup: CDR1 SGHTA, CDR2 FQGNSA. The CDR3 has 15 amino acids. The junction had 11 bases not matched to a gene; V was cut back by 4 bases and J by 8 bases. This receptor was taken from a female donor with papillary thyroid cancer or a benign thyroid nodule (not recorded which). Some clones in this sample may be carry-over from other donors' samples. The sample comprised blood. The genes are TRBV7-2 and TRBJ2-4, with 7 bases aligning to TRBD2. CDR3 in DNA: TGTGCCAGCAGCTCCTCGGGGGAGGCGGGGGACATTCAGTACTTC. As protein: CASSSSGEAGDIQYF.